This record concerns one T cell receptor (beta chain) sequence. This clone was observed once. This clone's antigen is unknown. There are no base qualities to consult, and no much larger clone falls within one base. CDR1 and CDR2 are read off the germline V gene as MDHEN and SYDVKM. V drops 5 bases and J drops 5 bases, leaving 13 bases in between. Including cysteine and phenylalanine, the CDR3 has 14 amino acids. Of the read, only the CDR3 DNA is kept; its 42 bases are in frame from base 1. Library preparation was by the immunoSEQ multiplex PCR assay. What TCRdb holds here is the immuneACCESS table cut down to in-frame rearrangements. Part of the clones is not present; checked against another copy, under half of the missing clones reflect an unresolved V gene, and the others are unexplained. For this sample the table gives more than 15,000 clones, of which more than 75% were detected only once. Of the sample, over 7.5% is held by the ten largest clones.

This entry belongs to a study of control samples from healthy donors and cancer patients (TCRdb year 2020). The chain is encoded by TRBV28 joined to TRBJ1-5; TRBD1 is possibly the D segment (5 matching bases). The receptor was isolated from a woman in her sixties with head and neck cancer. The sequenced material came from PBMCs. The bases are TGTGCCAGCAGTCCTCCGGGGGGGTATCAGCCCCAGCATTTT. Translated, it gives CASSPPGGYQPQHF. The CDR3, completed at both ends by the reference TRBV28 and TRBJ1-5 genes, gives the full variable domain DVKVTQSSRYLVKRTGEKVFLECVQDMDHENMFWYRQDPGLGLRLIYFSYDVKMKEKGDIPEGYSVSREKKERFSLILESASTNQTSMYLCASSPPGGYQPQHFGDGTRLSIL.